The 32 T cell receptor beta chains below come from one sample, sequenced in a study of cytomegalovirus exposure and HLA in healthy donors. The PCR contained 60 Vbeta and 13 Jbeta primers. Repertoires were generated with immunoSEQ multiplex PCR, while TCRdb's copy carries only in-frame clones and drops some. The sample has approximately 31,000 clones, just under 90% seen once; the top ten hold around 3%. Sequenced input: PBMCs. The source is a boy younger than 18 in good health and CMV-seronegative.

The V gene is TRBV6-5, the J gene TRBJ1-5, with no clear D. CDR1 MNHEY and CDR2 SVGAGI come from the germline V gene. V was cut by 5 bases and J by 2 bases, with 7 bases left in between. The CDR3 covers 13 residues. CDR3 DNA sequence: TGTGCCAGCAGTGGCCGCCGCAATCAGCCCCAGCATTTT. It encodes CASSGRRNQPQHF.

V is TRBV6-1 and J is TRBJ2-5, with 7 bases lining up with TRBD2. CDR1 and CDR2 (germline): MNHNS, SASEGT. V shed 2 bases and J 2 bases; nucleotides not matched to a gene: 11. The CDR3 length is 17 residues. This CDR3 reads CASSEWASGIPQETQYF. DNA of the CDR3: TGTGCCAGCAGTGAATGGGCTAGCGGTATCCCGCAAGAGACCCAGTACTTC.

The rearrangement joins TRBV7-9 to TRBJ1-2, with D perhaps TRBD1 (5 bases). The CDR3 has 13 residues. V gave up 1 base and J gave up 2 bases, with 5 bases separating them. The germline V gene has CDR1 SEHNR and CDR2 FQNEAQ (reference sequence). CDR3 region: CASSLGQNYGYTF. Written as DNA, the CDR3 is TGTGCCAGCAGCTTAGGACAGAACTATGGCTACACCTTC. The full variable domain, with the rest looked up from reference TRBV7-9 and TRBJ1-2, is DTGVSQNPRHKITKRGQNVTFRCDPISEHNRLYWYRQTLGQGPEFLTYFQNEAQLEKSRLLSDRFSAERPKGSFSTLEIQRTEQGDSAMYLCASSLGQNYGYTFGSGTRLTVV.

There are a few counts of this clone. The chain links TRBV5-6 to TRBJ2-1; D is possibly TRBD1 (5 bases). V gave up 5 bases and J gave up 7 bases, with 10 bases separating them. The CDR3 is 12 residues long. Germline-derived CDR1 and CDR2 are SGHDT and YYEEEE. CDR3 loop: CASSDRQNEQFF. CDR3 nucleotide sequence: TGTGCCAGCAGTGACAGACAGAATGAGCAGTTCTTC.

The V gene is TRBV6-4, the J gene TRBJ2-6; 10 positions agree with TRBD1. J was trimmed by 2 bases and V by 3 bases; bases with no gene match: 1. Germline V gives CDR1 MRHNA, CDR2 SNTAGT. This CDR3 comprises 16 residues. The CDR3 DNA is TGTGCCAGCAGTGAGACAGGGGGCGCTGGGGCCAACGTCCTGACTTTC. Translation gives CASSETGGAGANVLTF.

This sequence joins TRBV5-4 and TRBJ2-7; D call uncertain. Trimming cost V 3 bases and J 12 bases, with 13 bases left between them. This CDR3 has 11 residues. CDR1 is SGHNT, CDR2 YYREEE, per germline (reference sequence). The CDR3 sequence is CASSSPVRGYF. The CDR3 nucleotides read TGTGCCAGCAGCTCCCCGGTCCGAGGGTACTTC.

In the case of this clone: The junction departs from the called germline gene at one end, perhaps through a read error. This sequence joins TRBV5-4 and TRBJ2-5; 7 bases fit TRBD1. Germline V CDR1 and CDR2: SGHNT, YYREEE (reference sequence). The CDR3 spans 13 residues. CDR3 nucleotide sequence: TGTGCCAGCACCTTGGGACAGCAAGAGACCCAGTACTTC. Encoded protein: CASTLGQQETQYF.

The chain carries TRBV6-5 and TRBJ1-6; D might be TRBD1 (5 bases). Deletions cut 6 bases from V and 10 bases from J, with 13 bases between. This CDR3 has 13 residues. The germline CDR1 and CDR2 sequences are MNHEY and SVGAGI. CDR3 residues: CASSFGGWSPLHF. The CDR3 nucleotides read TGTGCCAGCAGCTTCGGGGGGTGGTCACCCCTCCACTTT.

The V and J genes are TRBV7-9 and TRBJ2-5, with 9 bases identical to TRBD1. CDR1 is SEHNR and CDR2 is FQNEAQ in the germline V gene (reference sequence). V shed 5 bases, J shed 5 bases, and the junction held 15 bases outside the gene matches. The length of the CDR3 is 17 residues. DNA for the CDR3: TGTGCCAGCAGCCCCGGGGATGGACAGGGGTCATGGGAGACCCAGTACTTC. This gives the protein CASSPGDGQGSWETQYF.

The chain is built from TRBV5-4 and TRBJ2-2; 10 bases agree with TRBD2. The junction had 5 bases not matched to a gene; V was cut back by 5 bases and J by 1 base. Germline CDR1 and CDR2: SGHNT and YYREEE (reference sequence). This CDR3 contains 16 residues. CDR3 nucleotides: TGTGCCAGCAGTTTTAGGACTAGCGGGAACACCGGGGAGCTGTTTTTT. Translated, it gives CASSFRTSGNTGELFF.

This chain joins TRBV19 and TRBJ1-5, with D tentatively TRBD1 (6 bases). There are 14 residues in the CDR3. The germline gives CDR1 LNHDA, CDR2 SQIVND (reference sequence). With 2 bases removed from V and 6 bases from J, the gap between germline ends came to 11 bases. The CDR3 DNA sequence: TGTGCCAGTAGTATAAATCTAGGGGGTCAGCCCCAGCATTTT. This sequence encodes CASSINLGGQPQHF.

This chain uses TRBV4-2 with TRBJ2-2; 9 bases are shared with TRBD1. The CDR3 covers 15 residues. V lost 7 bases and J lost 7; bases outside the gene matches: 10. The germline gives CDR1 LGHNA, CDR2 YNFKEQ. The CDR3 sequence: CASTSQGAQNGELFF. CDR3 DNA: TGTGCCAGCACCTCACAGGGGGCGCAGAACGGGGAGCTGTTTTTT.

The rearrangement uses TRBV19 and TRBJ1-1, with D possibly being TRBD1 (6 bases). Trimming took off 3 bases at V and 2 bases at J, with 10 bases between the two ends. CDR1 and CDR2 from the germline V gene are LNHDA and SQIVND (reference sequence). The CDR3 is 14 residues long. This chain's CDR3 is CASSIGGLNTEAFF. CDR3 nucleotide sequence: TGTGCCAGTAGTATCGGGGGGCTCAACACTGAAGCTTTCTTT.

This sequence joins TRBV9 and TRBJ2-2, with D possibly matching TRBD1 (5 bases). Germline CDR1 is SGDLS and CDR2 is YYNGEE. This CDR3 comprises 15 residues. V was trimmed by 1 base and J by 1 base, leaving 8 bases between them. DNA for the CDR3: TGTGCCAGCAGCGTAACCGACAGGAACACCGGGGAGCTGTTTTTT. Its translation: CASSVTDRNTGELFF.

The V gene is TRBV6-4, the J gene TRBJ2-3, with D maybe TRBD1 (6 bases). CDR1 is MRHNA and CDR2 is SNTAGT in the germline V gene. Trimming stripped 3 bases from V and 2 bases from J, with 9 bases between. The CDR3 loop spans 14 amino acids. In nucleotides, the CDR3 is TGTGCCAGCAGTGAACGGGACACCACAGATACGCAGTATTTT. Translating it yields CASSERDTTDTQYF.

The chain links TRBV27 to TRBJ2-1; D is perhaps TRBD1 (5 bases). The V end was cut by 5 bases, the J end by 4 bases, with 15 bases between. This CDR3 is built from 15 residues. Germline V gene lookup returns CDR1 MNHEY and CDR2 SMNVEV (reference sequence). Written as DNA, the CDR3 is TGTGCCAGCAGTCTGACCCGGGCAGGGTACAATGAGCAGTTCTTC. Translation gives CASSLTRAGYNEQFF.

The rearrangement uses TRBV13 and TRBJ1-1, with 10 bases lining up with TRBD1. The V and J ends lost 3 bases and 0 bases, in that order; junction bases with no gene match: 4. Germline V gene sequence: CDR1 PRHDT, CDR2 FYEKMQ (reference sequence). This CDR3 comprises 16 residues. The chain's CDR3 is CASSFMTGGVNTEAFF. DNA for the CDR3: TGTGCCAGCAGCTTCATGACAGGGGGCGTGAACACTGAAGCTTTCTTT.

This chain's CDR3 is CASSITSGGRTGELFF. The CDR3 nucleotides are TGTGCCAGTAGTATCACTAGCGGGGGAAGGACCGGGGAGCTGTTTTTT. This chain connects TRBV19 to TRBJ2-2, with 11 bases identical to TRBD2. The ends lost 3 bases at V and 5 bases at J; junction bases unmatched: 5. The CDR3 is 16 amino acids. The germline CDR1 and CDR2 sequences are LNHDA and SQIVND (reference sequence).

This chain connects TRBV5-6 to TRBJ2-5; 7 bases match TRBD1. The tail of the sequence fits TRBJ2-7 better, so the J call may be wrong. Germline CDR1 reads SGHDT; CDR2 reads YYEEEE. This CDR3 region has 19 residues. Here the CDR3 reads CASSSLAPIGTEGYYEQYF. CDR3 nucleotides: TGTGCCAGCAGCTCCTTAGCTCCTATCGGGACAGAAGGCTACTACGAGCAGTACTTC.

This clone has just a few counts. The genes are TRBV10-1 and TRBJ1-1; D remains unclear. Germline lookup yields CDR1 WNHNN and CDR2 SYGVQD (reference sequence). The CDR3 spans 13 residues. V shed 0 bases and J shed 4 bases, with 6 bases lying between them. The CDR3 region is CASSESTGTEAFF. CDR3 coding DNA: TGCGCCAGCAGTGAGTCGACTGGCACTGAAGCTTTCTTT.

This chain links TRBV30 with TRBJ1-3; 7 bases agree with TRBD1. V dropped 0 bases and J dropped 4; count of bases not matched to a gene: 3. This CDR3 contains 14 residues. Looked up from germline, CDR1 is GTSNPN and CDR2 is SVGIG (reference sequence). The CDR3 sequence is CAWSVGGGGNTIYF. In nucleotides, the CDR3 is TGTGCCTGGAGTGTAGGGGGCGGGGGAAACACCATATATTTT.

The chain recombines TRBV5-4 with TRBJ2-1, with 7 bases fitting TRBD2. The ends lost 0 bases at V and 9 bases at J; junction bases unmatched: 9. The CDR3 spans 15 residues. From germline, CDR1 is SGHNT and CDR2 YYREEE (reference sequence). CDR3 in amino acids: CASSLGTSVSSEQFF. CDR3 sequence (DNA): TGTGCCAGCAGCTTGGGAACTAGCGTTAGCAGTGAGCAGTTCTTC. Complete variable domain (other parts from reference TRBV5-4 and TRBJ2-1): ETGVTQSPTHLIKTRGQQVTLRCSSQSGHNTVSWYQQALGQGPQFIFQYYREEENGRGNFPPRFSGLQFPNYSSELNVNALELDDSALYLCASSLGTSVSSEQFFGPGTRLTVL.

This sequence joins TRBV6-1 and TRBJ1-6; 9 bases map to TRBD1. The germline V gene encodes CDR1 MNHNS and CDR2 SASEGT. The CDR3 loop spans 15 amino acids. Trimming took 5 bases from V and 7 from J; bases not matched to a gene: 6. In DNA form, the CDR3 reads TGTGCCAGCAGTATCGGGACAGGGCAAAATTCACCCCTCCACTTT. Translating it yields CASSIGTGQNSPLHF.

This clone was recorded only once. This chain links TRBV7-2 with TRBJ2-7, with a weak D call TRBD2 (7 bases). The CDR3 runs to 14 residues. Germline V gene data show CDR1 as SGHTA and CDR2 as FQGNSA. Trimming cost V 2 bases and J 6 bases, with 14 bases left between them. Here the CDR3 DNA reads TGTGCCAGCAGCTTAAGGGGGGACTATATCGAGCAGTACTTC. Translation gives CASSLRGDYIEQYF.

The chain couples TRBV5-1 to TRBJ2-3; weak D call: TRBD2 (5 bases). Germline lookup yields CDR1 SGHRS and CDR2 YFSETQ. This CDR3 comprises 15 residues. V lost 6 bases and J 0 bases, leaving 14 bases between the germline ends. The CDR3 is CASKTRAASTDTQYF. CDR3 bases: TGCGCCAGCAAAACGAGGGCGGCTAGCACAGATACGCAGTATTTT.

Only a few counts were recorded for this clone. The chain joins TRBV11-1 to TRBJ1-1, with D uncertain. The V and J ends lost 1 base and 2 bases respectively, with 17 bases between them. The CDR3 sequence is 17 residues long. Germline-derived CDR1 and CDR2 are SGHAT and FQDESV (reference sequence). This chain's CDR3 is CASSLDVEGTANTEAFF. The CDR3 region has the DNA TGTGCCAGCAGCTTAGATGTGGAGGGAACGGCAAACACTGAAGCTTTCTTT.

The J gene is TRBJ2-7, the V gene TRBV29-1, with 7 bases that match TRBD1. This CDR3 spans 12 amino acids. V was clipped by 7 bases and J by 1 base; unmatched bases: 4. Per the germline V gene, CDR1 is SQVTM and CDR2 is ANQGSEA. The CDR3 protein is CSGRDSSYEQYF. CDR3 DNA: TGCAGCGGTCGGGACAGTTCCTACGAGCAGTACTTC.

About this clone itself: Its ends do not fully match the called genes, so a read error is possible. J is TRBJ1-4 and V is TRBV28, with 7 bases aligning to TRBD1. This CDR3 spans 15 amino acids. The germline V gene encodes CDR1 MDHEN and CDR2 SYDVKM. The chain's CDR3 is CASNLPGQSNEKLFF. The CDR3 nucleotides are TGTGCCAGCAATTTACCGGGACAGAGTAATGAAAAACTGTTTTTT.

The chain has TRBV2 and TRBJ2-3, with D possibly being TRBD2 (6 bases). The CDR3 covers 15 residues. Trimming pared 6 bases from V and 2 bases from J, leaving 15 bases between. Germline CDR1 reads SNHLY; CDR2 reads FYNNEI. This CDR3 is CASSARDWDTDTQYF. The DNA of the CDR3 is TGTGCCAGCAGCGCCCGGGACTGGGACACAGATACGCAGTATTTT.

This chain links TRBV7-2 with TRBJ1-6, with D maybe TRBD1 (6 bases). V was clipped by 4 bases and J by 7 bases, with 17 bases between them. The CDR3 runs 16 residues. Germline CDR1 SGHTA, CDR2 FQGNSA. CDR3 coding DNA: TGTGCCAGCAGCTACTTGGGGGCAGGGAGCAATTCACCCCTCCACTTT. It specifies CASSYLGAGSNSPLHF.

V and J are TRBV10-1 and TRBJ2-3; a possible D gene is TRBD2 (5 bases). This CDR3 has 15 residues. Germline V CDR1 and CDR2: WNHNN, SYGVQD (reference sequence). Between the trimmed V and J ends, which lost 0 bases and 6 bases, there was a span of 13 bases. This chain's CDR3 is CASSESRTGVDTQYF. The CDR3 DNA follows: TGCGCCAGCAGTGAGTCTCGGACCGGGGTGGATACGCAGTATTTT.

The chain combines TRBV28 with TRBJ2-7, with TRBD2 as a possible D gene (6 bases). Germline CDR1 MDHEN, CDR2 SYDVKM. CDR3 length equals 13 residues. CDR3 nucleotide sequence: TGTGCAACCCGGGACTCCATACGCTACGAGCAGTACTTC. This encodes CATRDSIRYEQYF.